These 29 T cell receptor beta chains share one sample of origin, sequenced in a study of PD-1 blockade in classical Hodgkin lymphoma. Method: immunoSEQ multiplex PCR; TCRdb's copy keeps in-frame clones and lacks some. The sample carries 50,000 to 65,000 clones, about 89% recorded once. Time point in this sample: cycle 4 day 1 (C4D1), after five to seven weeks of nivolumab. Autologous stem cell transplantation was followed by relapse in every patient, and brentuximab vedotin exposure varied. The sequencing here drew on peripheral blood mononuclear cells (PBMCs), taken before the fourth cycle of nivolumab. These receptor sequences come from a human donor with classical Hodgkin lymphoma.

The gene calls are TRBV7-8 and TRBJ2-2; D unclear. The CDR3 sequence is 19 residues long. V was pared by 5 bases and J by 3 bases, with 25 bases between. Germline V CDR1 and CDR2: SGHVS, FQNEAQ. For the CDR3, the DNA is TGTGCCAGCAGCCATTGGGCCACCGGCGCCCGAATTGACACCGGGGAGCTGTTTTTT. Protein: CASSHWATGARIDTGELFF.

The CDR3 loop is CASSIEGLRALKNEQFF. Here the CDR3 DNA reads TGTGCCAGTAGTATAGAGGGGCTGCGGGCCCTTAAGAATGAGCAGTTCTTC. V and J are TRBV19 and TRBJ2-1, with D perhaps assigned TRBD1 or TRBD2 (5 bases each). V was trimmed by 0 bases and J by 7 bases, leaving 19 bases between them. The germline CDR1 and CDR2 sequences are LNHDA and SQIVND (reference sequence). The CDR3 runs 17 residues.

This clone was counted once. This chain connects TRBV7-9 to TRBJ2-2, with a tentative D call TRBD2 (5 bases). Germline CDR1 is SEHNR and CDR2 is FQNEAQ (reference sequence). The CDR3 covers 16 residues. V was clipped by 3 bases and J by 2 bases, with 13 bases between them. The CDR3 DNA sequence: TGTGCCAGCAGCTTCTTACCCGCTAGCAACACCGGGGAGCTGTTTTTT. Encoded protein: CASSFLPASNTGELFF.

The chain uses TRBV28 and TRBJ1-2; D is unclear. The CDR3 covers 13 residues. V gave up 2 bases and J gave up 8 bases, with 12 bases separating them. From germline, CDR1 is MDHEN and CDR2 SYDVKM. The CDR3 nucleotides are TGTGCCAGCAGTTTACCCCTTTTGGCGGGCTACACCTTC. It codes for CASSLPLLAGYTF.

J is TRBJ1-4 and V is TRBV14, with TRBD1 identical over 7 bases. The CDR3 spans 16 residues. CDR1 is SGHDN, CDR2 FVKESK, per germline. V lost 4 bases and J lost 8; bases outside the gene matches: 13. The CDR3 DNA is TGTGCCAGCAGCCGAATGTATGGGACAGTTTGGGAAAAACTGTTTTTT. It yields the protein CASSRMYGTVWEKLFF.

The CDR3 here is CASSGGLLNSGNTIYF. DNA of the CDR3: TGTGCCAGCAGTGGGGGCTTACTTAACTCTGGAAACACCATATATTTT. The genes are TRBV6-1 and TRBJ1-3; tentatively, D is TRBD1 (5 bases). The V gene lost 4 bases and the J gene lost 0 bases, with 13 bases spanning the gap. The CDR3 extends over 16 amino acids. Per the germline V gene, CDR1 is MNHNS and CDR2 is SASEGT.

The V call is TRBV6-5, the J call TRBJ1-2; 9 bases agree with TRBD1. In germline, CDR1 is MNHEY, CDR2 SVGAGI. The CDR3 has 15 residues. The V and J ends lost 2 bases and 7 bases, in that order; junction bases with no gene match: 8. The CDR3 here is CASSYGDRDFSGYTF. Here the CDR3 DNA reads TGTGCCAGCAGTTACGGGGACAGGGATTTTAGTGGCTACACCTTC.

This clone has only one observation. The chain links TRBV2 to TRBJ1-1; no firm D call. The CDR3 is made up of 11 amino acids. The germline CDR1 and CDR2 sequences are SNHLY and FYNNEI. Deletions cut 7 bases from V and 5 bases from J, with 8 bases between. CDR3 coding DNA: TGTGCCAGCAATCTTGGTACTGAAGCTTTCTTT. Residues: CASNLGTEAFF.

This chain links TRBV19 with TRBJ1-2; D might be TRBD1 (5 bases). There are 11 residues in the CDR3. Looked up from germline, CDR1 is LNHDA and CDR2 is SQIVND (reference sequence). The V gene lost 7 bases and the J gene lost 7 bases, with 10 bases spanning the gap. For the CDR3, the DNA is TGTGCCAGTAAGGGGTTTCGTGGCTACACCTTC. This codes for CASKGFRGYTF.

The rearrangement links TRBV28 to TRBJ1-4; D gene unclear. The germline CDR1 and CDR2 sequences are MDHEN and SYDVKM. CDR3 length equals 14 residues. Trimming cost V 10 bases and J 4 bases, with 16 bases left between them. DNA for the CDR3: TGTGCCACCCACCCCAAACGAGATAATGAAAAACTGTTTTTT. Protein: CATHPKRDNEKLFF.

CDR3 sequence (DNA): TGTGCCAGCAGCGGAGACGGGAACTATGGCTACACCTTC. Its translation: CASSGDGNYGYTF. The rearrangement joins TRBV13 to TRBJ1-2; D is ambiguous. The length of the CDR3 is 13 residues. The V and J ends lost 5 bases and 2 bases respectively, with 9 bases between them. Germline CDR1 reads PRHDT; CDR2 reads FYEKMQ (reference sequence).

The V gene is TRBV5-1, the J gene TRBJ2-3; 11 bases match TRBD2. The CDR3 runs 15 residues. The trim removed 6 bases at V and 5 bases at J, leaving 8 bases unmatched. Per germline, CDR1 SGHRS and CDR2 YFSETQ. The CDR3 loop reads CASKFTSGGVDTQYF. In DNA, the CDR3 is TGCGCCAGCAAATTTACTAGCGGGGGAGTAGATACGCAGTATTTT.

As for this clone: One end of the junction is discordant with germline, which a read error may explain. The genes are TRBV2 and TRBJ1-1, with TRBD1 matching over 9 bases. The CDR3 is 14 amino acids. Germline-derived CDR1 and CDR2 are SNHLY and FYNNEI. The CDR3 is CANSYPGQGAEAFF. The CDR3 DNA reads TGTGCCAACAGTTATCCGGGACAGGGCGCTGAAGCTTTCTTT.

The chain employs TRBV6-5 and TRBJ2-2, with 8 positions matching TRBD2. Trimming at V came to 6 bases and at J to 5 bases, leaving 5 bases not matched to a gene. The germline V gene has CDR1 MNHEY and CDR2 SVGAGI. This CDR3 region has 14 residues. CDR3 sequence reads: CASRAGGRTGELFF. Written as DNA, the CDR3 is TGTGCCAGCAGGGCGGGGGGAAGGACCGGGGAGCTGTTTTTT.

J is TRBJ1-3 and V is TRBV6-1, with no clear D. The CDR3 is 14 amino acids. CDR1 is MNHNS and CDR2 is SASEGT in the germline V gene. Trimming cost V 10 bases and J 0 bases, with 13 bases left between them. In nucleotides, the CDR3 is TGTGCCATAAAAACGTCACTCTCTGGAAACACCATATATTTT. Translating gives CAIKTSLSGNTIYF.

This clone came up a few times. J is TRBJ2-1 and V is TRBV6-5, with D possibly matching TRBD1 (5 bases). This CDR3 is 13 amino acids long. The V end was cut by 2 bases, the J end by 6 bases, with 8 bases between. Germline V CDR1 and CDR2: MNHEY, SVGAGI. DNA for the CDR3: TGTGCCAGCAGTTACCGGACACTCAATGAGCAGTTCTTC. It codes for CASSYRTLNEQFF.

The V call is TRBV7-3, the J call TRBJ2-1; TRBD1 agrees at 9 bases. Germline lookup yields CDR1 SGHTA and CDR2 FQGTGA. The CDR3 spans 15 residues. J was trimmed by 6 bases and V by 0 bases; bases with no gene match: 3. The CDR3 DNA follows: TGTGCCAGCAGCTTAACTGGGACAGGGCTCAATGAGCAGTTCTTC. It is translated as CASSLTGTGLNEQFF.

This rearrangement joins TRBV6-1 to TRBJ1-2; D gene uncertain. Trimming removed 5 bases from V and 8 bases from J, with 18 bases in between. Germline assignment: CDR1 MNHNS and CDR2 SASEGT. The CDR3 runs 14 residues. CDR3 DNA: TGTGCCAGCAGTTCGCCAGGCCGCGAACGGGGCTACACCTTC. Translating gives CASSSPGRERGYTF.

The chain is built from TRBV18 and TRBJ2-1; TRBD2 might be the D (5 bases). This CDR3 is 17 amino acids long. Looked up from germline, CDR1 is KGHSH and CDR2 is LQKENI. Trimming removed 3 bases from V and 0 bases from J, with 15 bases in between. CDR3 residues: CASSPMEASSSYNEQFF. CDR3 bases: TGTGCCAGCTCACCCATGGAGGCCTCAAGCTCCTACAATGAGCAGTTCTTC.

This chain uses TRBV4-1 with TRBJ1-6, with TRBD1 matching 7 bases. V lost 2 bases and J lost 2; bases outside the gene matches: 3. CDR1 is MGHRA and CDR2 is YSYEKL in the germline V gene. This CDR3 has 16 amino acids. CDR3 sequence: CASSQKQGTYNSPLHF. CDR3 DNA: TGCGCCAGCAGCCAAAAACAGGGGACCTATAATTCACCCCTCCACTTT.

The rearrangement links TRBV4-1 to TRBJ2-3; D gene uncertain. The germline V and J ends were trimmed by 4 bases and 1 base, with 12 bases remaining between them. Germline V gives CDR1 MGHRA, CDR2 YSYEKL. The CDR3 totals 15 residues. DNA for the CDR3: TGCGCCAGCAGCCTCCTTGGTTTGGGCACAGATACGCAGTATTTT. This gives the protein CASSLLGLGTDTQYF.

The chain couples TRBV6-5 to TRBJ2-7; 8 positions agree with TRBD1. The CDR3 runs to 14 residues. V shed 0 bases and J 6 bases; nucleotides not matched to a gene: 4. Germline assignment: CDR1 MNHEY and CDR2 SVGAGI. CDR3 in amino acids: CASSYSQGASEQYF. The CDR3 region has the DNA TGTGCCAGCAGTTACTCTCAGGGGGCTAGCGAGCAGTACTTC.

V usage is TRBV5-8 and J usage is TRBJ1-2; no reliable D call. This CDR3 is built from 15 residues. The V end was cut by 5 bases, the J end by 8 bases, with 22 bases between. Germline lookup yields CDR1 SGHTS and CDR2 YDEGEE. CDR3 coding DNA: TGTGCCAGCAGATCAGGACTTTTAGACGTCGGGGGCTACACCTTC. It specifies CASRSGLLDVGGYTF.

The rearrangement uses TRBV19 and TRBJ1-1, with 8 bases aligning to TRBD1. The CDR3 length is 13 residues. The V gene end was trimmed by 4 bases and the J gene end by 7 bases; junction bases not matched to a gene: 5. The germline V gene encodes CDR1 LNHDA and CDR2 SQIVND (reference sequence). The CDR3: CASSSRDRLEAFF. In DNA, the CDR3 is TGTGCCAGTAGTAGCCGGGACAGGCTTGAAGCTTTCTTT.

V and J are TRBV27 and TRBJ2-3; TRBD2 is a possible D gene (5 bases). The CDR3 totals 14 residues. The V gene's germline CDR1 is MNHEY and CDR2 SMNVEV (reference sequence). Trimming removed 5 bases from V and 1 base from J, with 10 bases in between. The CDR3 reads CASSPPRGTDTQYF. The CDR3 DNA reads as TGTGCCAGCAGTCCTCCGCGGGGCACAGATACGCAGTATTTT.

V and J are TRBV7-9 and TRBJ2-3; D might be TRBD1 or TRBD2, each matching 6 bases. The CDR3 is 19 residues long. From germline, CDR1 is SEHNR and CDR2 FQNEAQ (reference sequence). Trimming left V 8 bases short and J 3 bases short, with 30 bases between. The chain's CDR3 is CASGEFSGRGEVLTDTQYF. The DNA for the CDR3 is TGTGCCAGCGGCGAGTTCTCGGGAAGGGGGGAAGTCTTGACAGATACGCAGTATTTT. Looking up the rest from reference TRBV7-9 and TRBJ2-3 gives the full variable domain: DTGVSQNPRHKITKRGQNVTFRCDPISEHNRLYWYRQTLGQGPEFLTYFQNEAQLEKSRLLSDRFSAERPKGSFSTLEIQRTEQGDSAMYLCASGEFSGRGEVLTDTQYFGPGTRLTVL.

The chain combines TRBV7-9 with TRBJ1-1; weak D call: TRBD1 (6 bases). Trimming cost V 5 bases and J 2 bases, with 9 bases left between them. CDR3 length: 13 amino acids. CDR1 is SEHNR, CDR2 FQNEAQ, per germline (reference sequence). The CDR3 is CASSTQGNTEAFF. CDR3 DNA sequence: TGTGCCAGCAGCACACAGGGTAACACTGAAGCTTTCTTT. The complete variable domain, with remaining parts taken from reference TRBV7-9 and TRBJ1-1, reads DTGVSQNPRHKITKRGQNVTFRCDPISEHNRLYWYRQTLGQGPEFLTYFQNEAQLEKSRLLSDRFSAERPKGSFSTLEIQRTEQGDSAMYLCASSTQGNTEAFFGQGTRLTVV.

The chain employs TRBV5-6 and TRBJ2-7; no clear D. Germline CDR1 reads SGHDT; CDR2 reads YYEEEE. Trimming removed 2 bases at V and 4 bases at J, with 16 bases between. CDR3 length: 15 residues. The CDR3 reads CASSFVGPRTYEQYF. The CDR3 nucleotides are TGTGCCAGCAGCTTCGTTGGTCCCCGCACGTACGAGCAGTACTTC.

DNA of the CDR3: TGTGCCAGCAGCTTAGCAGGGGGTAGCAATCAGCCCCAGCATTTT. Its protein product is CASSLAGGSNQPQHF. The V gene is TRBV11-2, the J gene TRBJ1-5, with 7 nucleotides matching TRBD1. In germline, CDR1 is SGHAT, CDR2 FQNNGV. Trimming cost V 1 base and J 0 bases; bases outside gene matches: 0. The CDR3 totals 15 residues.